This T cell receptor (beta chain) was identified during a study of read filtering for tumor transcriptome and immune sequencing. Whole-study context: By R-ISS, stages I, II and III held around 8, 15 and 7 patients. After DNase treatment, RNA was made into whole-transcriptome libraries.

Study-wide results and caveats: Even smaller IR-seq throughput identified most shared clonotypes.

The library was built from about 400 ng RNA with molecular barcoded adaptors for alpha/delta and beta/gamma chains. Using its own MiXCR run on the reads, TCRdb lists one record per CDR3 protein. The data contain about 58,000 distinct CDR3 sequences, around 12% of them seen just once; the ten biggest clones take up around 15%. As to this clonotype: What it binds is not known. This is likely a read error, given that the CDR3 carries no conserved phenylalanine or tryptophan at its end.

Input material: a population of CD138-negative cells sorted from bone marrow. The receptor was derived from a donor aged 40 or over with multiple myeloma.

This CDR3 reads CASSLAGGTEAFL. As DNA, the CDR3 is TGTGCCAGCAGCTTAGCAGGGGGAACTGAAGCTTTCCTT. The chain combines TRBV11-1 with TRBJ1-1, with a possible D match to TRBD1 (6 bases). CDR1 is SGHAT, CDR2 FQDESV, per germline (reference sequence). V lost 0 bases and J lost 5, with 7 bases in between. The CDR3 sequence is 13 residues long.